Detailed here is one T cell receptor (beta chain). As yet, its antigen is unknown. One end of the junction varies from germline; a read error may be responsible. Germline CDR1 and CDR2: SGHVS and FQNEAQ. This CDR3 has 21 residues. This specimen belongs to a study of T cell repertoires in cytomegalovirus infection. Across the whole study: Researchers turned to recently identified HLA-C-restricted CMV epitopes as well as well-studied HLA-B-restricted ones. It can be stated that public TCR beta signatures indicated CMV infection as well as a matching HLA type. Regarding the study as a whole: The study found HLA-C-restricted CMV-specific TCR beta clonotypes dominating the ex vivo response. There were carriers of CMV plus the relevant HLA, and cumulative public TCR beta family frequency identified them.

A single record per CDR3 protein comes from TCRdb applying MiXCR to the reads. The data show roughly 990,000 distinct CDR3 sequences, with about a third seen just once and around 15% held by the top ten. The sample was cultured CD8+ T cells from PBMCs, taken from culture after CMV antigen stimulation. This receptor was taken from a human donor in good health (CMV status not recorded). Some clones in this sample may be carry-over from other donors' samples. The V gene is TRBV7-8, the J gene TRBJ2-1; 11 bases align to TRBD2. Written as DNA, the CDR3 is TGTGTCAGCAGCTTGTTCGACACTGACCGACTAGCGGGGAGGGACTACAATGAACAGTTCTTC. Translated, it gives CVSSLFDTDRLAGRDYNEQFF. Supplemented by reference TRBV7-8 and TRBJ2-1, the full variable domain reads GAGVSQSPRYKVAKRGQDVALRCDPISGHVSLFWYQQALGQGPEFLTYFQNEAQLDKSGLPSDRFFAERPEGSVSTLKIQRTQQEDSAVYLCVSSLFDTDRLAGRDYNEQFFGPGTRLTVL.